Presented here are 21 T cell receptor beta chains from one specimen sequenced in a study of identical twins. TCRdb re-called the 5' RACE reads through MiXCR, storing one row per CDR3 protein. The sample has about 330,000 distinct CDR3 sequences; around 12% are singletons. The data were also submitted as part of a second study, on yellow fever vaccine responses in identical twins.

The specimen was CD8+ T cells sorted from blood. Source of these receptors: a woman under 30 in good health.

This sequence joins TRBV20-1 and TRBJ1-1, with no clear D. The germline V gene has CDR1 DFQATT and CDR2 SNEGSKA (reference sequence). V lost 0 bases, J lost 1 base, and 15 bases lay in between. The CDR3 is made up of 16 amino acids. In DNA, the CDR3 is TGCAGTGCTAGAGATTCCGTATCCTCGGGGAACACTGAAGCTTTCTTT. This encodes CSARDSVSSGNTEAFF.

This clonotype has a handful of counts. The gene calls are TRBV13 and TRBJ1-3, with a possible D match to TRBD1 (5 bases). CDR3 length: 16 residues. CDR1 is PRHDT and CDR2 is FYEKMQ in the germline V gene (reference sequence). The V gene lost 3 bases and the J gene lost 0 bases, with 12 bases spanning the gap. In DNA form, the CDR3 reads TGTGCCAGCAGCTTCCCCACAGGCCCCTCTGGAAACACCATATATTTT. It specifies CASSFPTGPSGNTIYF.

This clonotype has just a few counts. V and J are TRBV28 and TRBJ2-3; 11 bases agree with TRBD1. The CDR3 spans 19 residues. Trimming removed 2 bases from V and 5 bases from J; junction bases left unmatched: 15. Germline V gene sequence: CDR1 MDHEN, CDR2 SYDVKM. This CDR3 reads CASSLGTGGDYYNEDTQYF. In DNA, the CDR3 is TGTGCCAGCAGTTTAGGGACAGGGGGGGACTACTACAATGAAGATACGCAGTATTTT.

This clonotype was recorded many times. The chain joins TRBV12-3 or TRBV12-4 to TRBJ2-5; D not resolved. V was cut by 5 bases and J by 3 bases, with 10 bases left in between. This CDR3 region has 13 residues. The CDR3 DNA sequence: TGTGCCAGCAGTAACCCGACGGAAGAGACCCAGTACTTC. Amino acid sequence: CASSNPTEETQYF.

The genes are TRBV27 and TRBJ2-7, with TRBD2 matching 11 bases. CDR3 length equals 17 residues. Trimming removed 2 bases from V and 1 base from J; junction bases left unmatched: 7. The germline V gene encodes CDR1 MNHEY and CDR2 SMNVEV (reference sequence). The CDR3 spells CASSLRAGLAGSYEQYF. In DNA form, the CDR3 reads TGTGCCAGCAGTTTACGAGCCGGACTAGCGGGTTCCTACGAGCAGTACTTC.

The chain has TRBV15 and TRBJ2-5; the D is unclear. Trimming removed 6 bases from V and 5 bases from J, with 13 bases in between. The CDR3 is 13 amino acids. The germline gives CDR1 LNHNV, CDR2 YYDKDF (reference sequence). CDR3 sequence reads: CATSYTTPETQYF. CDR3 nucleotide sequence: TGTGCCACCAGTTACACAACCCCTGAGACCCAGTACTTC.

This clonotype was seen only a few times. The chain carries TRBV20-1 and TRBJ2-7; D perhaps matches TRBD2 (5 bases). V lost 0 bases to trimming and J lost 1 base, with 13 bases between them. This CDR3 contains 15 residues. The germline V gene encodes CDR1 DFQATT and CDR2 SNEGSKA (reference sequence). CDR3 nucleotide sequence: TGCAGTGCTAGAGATATGGAGGCCTTTTCCTACGAGCAGTACTTC. Encoded protein: CSARDMEAFSYEQYF.

This chain's CDR3 is CASSLTREPYNEQFF. CDR3 nucleotide sequence: TGTGCCAGCAGCTTAACCCGGGAGCCGTACAATGAGCAGTTCTTC. The chain employs TRBV3-1 and TRBJ2-1; D possibly corresponds to TRBD2 (6 bases). The V and J ends lost 5 bases and 4 bases respectively, with 15 bases between them. This CDR3 spans 15 amino acids. CDR1 and CDR2 from the germline V gene are LGHDT and YNNKEL (reference sequence).

V is TRBV6-5 and J is TRBJ2-5, with 9 bases aligning to TRBD1. The germline gives CDR1 MNHEY, CDR2 SVGAGI. The CDR3 length is 14 residues. V lost 3 bases and J lost 5; bases outside the gene matches: 4. For the CDR3, the DNA is TGTGCCAGCAGTTATTGGACAGGGGATGAGACCCAGTACTTC. This sequence encodes CASSYWTGDETQYF.

This clonotype was found a few times. The chain combines TRBV6-5 with TRBJ1-5; D is ambiguous. CDR1 MNHEY and CDR2 SVGAGI come from the germline V gene. The CDR3 contains 13 residues. The V end lost 3 bases, the J end lost 6 bases, and 9 bases lay between the germline ends. CDR3 DNA sequence: TGTGCCAGCAGTTATAGCAACGGTCAGCCCCAGCATTTT. Amino acids: CASSYSNGQPQHF.

This clonotype showed up just once. V usage is TRBV10-2 and J usage is TRBJ2-7; D is ambiguous. V was shortened by 2 bases and J by 0 bases, with 8 bases between the two germline ends. This CDR3 is 14 amino acids long. The germline V gene encodes CDR1 WSHSY and CDR2 SAAADI. The CDR3 DNA sequence: TGCGCCAGCAGTGAGGTCCGAAGCTCCTACGAGCAGTACGTC. Translating it yields CASSEVRSSYEQYV.

This clonotype turned up a few times. The chain employs TRBV29-1 and TRBJ2-7, with 8 bases that match TRBD1. Per germline, CDR1 SQVTM and CDR2 ANQGSEA. The junction had 3 bases not matched to a gene; V was cut back by 3 bases and J by 2 bases. The CDR3 runs 13 residues. The CDR3 reads CSVEDRATYEQYF. The CDR3 nucleotides read TGCAGCGTTGAGGACAGGGCGACCTACGAGCAGTACTTC.

The V call is TRBV7-6, the J call TRBJ2-6; 8 positions match TRBD1. V lost 1 base to trimming and J lost 1 base; unmatched junction nucleotides: 9. CDR1 is SGHVS, CDR2 FNYEAQ, per germline. This CDR3 has 19 amino acids. The CDR3 region is CASSLDSWTGTSGANVLTF. As DNA, the CDR3 is TGTGCCAGCAGCTTAGACAGCTGGACAGGGACTTCTGGGGCCAACGTCCTGACTTTC.

This chain joins TRBV27 and TRBJ2-5; TRBD2 agrees at 8 bases. Germline loops: CDR1 MNHEY, CDR2 SMNVEV (reference sequence). This CDR3 comprises 15 residues. The junction had 3 bases not matched to a gene; V was cut back by 2 bases and J by 1 base. In nucleotides, the CDR3 is TGTGCCAGCAGTTTAACGGCGGGGGGCCAAGAGACCCAGTACTTC. It is translated as CASSLTAGGQETQYF.

This clonotype has a handful of counts. The V and J genes are TRBV2 and TRBJ2-1, with D perhaps matching TRBD2 (6 bases). The ends were cut back, 1 base at V and 5 bases at J, with 12 bases in the middle. Per germline, CDR1 SNHLY and CDR2 FYNNEI. The CDR3 contains 15 residues. CDR3 sequence: CASSEVRGGDNEQFF. The CDR3 nucleotides are TGTGCCAGCAGTGAAGTGCGCGGAGGGGACAATGAGCAGTTCTTC.

J is TRBJ2-2 and V is TRBV7-9, with 8 bases fitting TRBD1. V shed 5 bases and J 6 bases; nucleotides not matched to a gene: 5. CDR1 is SEHNR and CDR2 is FQNEAQ in the germline V gene (reference sequence). The CDR3 has 14 residues. CDR3 sequence: CASSQGAKAGELFF. CDR3 sequence (DNA): TGTGCCAGCAGCCAGGGGGCGAAGGCCGGGGAGCTGTTTTTT.

This clonotype appeared a few times. This chain links TRBV9 with TRBJ2-3, with 9 bases lining up with TRBD2. Trimming took 1 base from V and 6 from J; bases not matched to a gene: 6. The germline CDR1 and CDR2 sequences are SGDLS and YYNGEE. This CDR3 region has 15 residues. The CDR3 DNA sequence: TGTGCCAGCAGCGTAAGCGGGGGGATCGGTGATACGCAGTATTTT. It specifies CASSVSGGIGDTQYF.

This clonotype has at least ten counts. The rearrangement links TRBV24-1 to TRBJ2-1; 9 positions match TRBD2. CDR1 is KGHDR and CDR2 is SFDVKD in the germline V gene. CDR3 size: 17 residues. V trimming: 1 base; J trimming: 3 bases; junction bases outside the gene matches: 6. In DNA, the CDR3 is TGTGCCACCAGTGATTTCGGAGCGGGGGGACTCTACAATGAGCAGTTCTTC. This sequence encodes CATSDFGAGGLYNEQFF.

This chain links TRBV29-1 with TRBJ2-3, with D maybe TRBD1 (6 bases). CDR1 and CDR2 from the germline V gene are SQVTM and ANQGSEA. The V end lost 3 bases, the J end lost 0 bases, and 13 bases lay between the germline ends. The CDR3 sequence is 15 residues long. The chain's CDR3 is CSVEGTPVSTDTQYF. CDR3 in DNA: TGCAGCGTTGAGGGGACACCAGTTAGCACAGATACGCAGTATTTT.

A few counts support this clonotype. This sequence joins TRBV12-3 or TRBV12-4 and TRBJ2-6; D possibly matches TRBD1 or TRBD2 (5 bases each). This CDR3 region has 15 residues. Trimming shortened V by 5 bases and J by 2 bases, and 10 bases separated the two germline ends. The CDR3 DNA reads TGTGCCAGCAGTGGTGGGACCACTGGGGCCAACGTCCTGACTTTC. Residues: CASSGGTTGANVLTF.

The CDR3 region has the DNA TGCGCCAGCAGCCAGACAGGTGGTCGGGAGCTGTTTTTT. Translation gives CASSQTGGRELFF. The chain links TRBV4-1 to TRBJ2-2; possible D gene TRBD1, 6 bases. This CDR3 region has 13 residues. V lost 3 bases, J lost 9 bases, and 11 bases lay in between. Germline V lookup: CDR1 MGHRA, CDR2 YSYEKL.